The subject of this entry is one TCR beta chain. This sample was included in a study of T cell responses to AZD1222 COVID-19 vaccine. Sequenced by immunoSEQ multiplex PCR; TCRdb stores in-frame clones only, minus some. The sample consists of about 150,000 clones, 92% of them appearing once. In germline, CDR1 is SNHLY, CDR2 FYNNEI. This CDR3 is 16 amino acids long. Trimming took 8 bases from V and 1 from J, leaving 17 bases between them. Source: peripheral blood, taken on day 0 of AZD1222 vaccination. The V gene is TRBV2, the J gene TRBJ2-2; a weak D match, TRBD2 (5 bases). The clonotype was recovered from an adult in good health. This CDR3 reads CASGDYAAGNTGELFF. CDR3 nucleotide sequence: TGTGCCAGCGGAGACTACGCCGCCGGGAACACCGGGGAGCTGTTTTTT.